Listed below are T cell receptor beta chains from one sample, sequenced in a study of somatic mutations in cytotoxic T cells in rheumatoid arthritis. Libraries were prepared by immunoSEQ multiplex PCR; TCRdb keeps only in-frame clonotypes and omits some of them. The repertoire holds roughly 20,000 clones, with around 85% as singletons. Material for sequencing was CD8+ T cells sorted from blood. Every receptor here comes from a man aged 35-49 years in good health. The CDR3 runs from the conserved cysteine through the conserved F or W. D genes are given only for firm matches. For some rows the clone size is stated as once, few or many, or as a class when expanded; others skip it.

V: TRBV28; size: once; J: TRBJ2-7; D: TRBD1; DNA: TGTGCCAGCAGTTTATGGGGACAGGGGATTTCCTACGAGCAGTACTTC; CDR3: CASSLWGQGISYEQYF
V: TRBV29-1; size: NA; J: TRBJ2-2; D: NA; DNA: TGCAGCGTTGACTTCTCCGGGGACACCGGGGAGCTGTTTTTT; CDR3: CSVDFSGDTGELFF
V: TRBV27; size: NA; J: TRBJ1-2; D: NA; DNA: TGTGCCAGCAGTTTAAACTCCTGGACAGCTGGGTACTTC; CDR3: CASSLNSWTAGYF
V: TRBV27; size: NA; J: TRBJ2-7; D: TRBD1; DNA: TGTGCCAGCAGTTGGGGACAGGGAGGCGAGCAGTACTTC; CDR3: CASSWGQGGEQYF
V: TRBV7-9; size: NA; J: TRBJ1-6; D: NA; DNA: TGTGCCAGCAGCTCGCAACCGGGACCTAATTCACCCCTCCACTTT; CDR3: CASSSQPGPNSPLHF
V: TRBV28; size: NA; J: TRBJ2-7; D: TRBD2; DNA: TGTGCCAGCAGTGTGGTGTTAAAACGGACTAGGGGTTGGGTCGAGCAGTACTTC; CDR3: CASSVVLKRTRGWVEQYF
V: TRBV28; size: NA; J: TRBJ2-3; D: NA; DNA: TGTGCCAGCAGTTCACGGGAGATAACAGATACGCAGTATTTT; CDR3: CASSSREITDTQYF
V: TRBV23-1; size: NA; J: TRBJ1-5; D: NA; DNA: TGCGCCGGCAGGTCGACAGGAAAAAATCAGCCCCAGCATTTT; CDR3: CAGRSTGKNQPQHF
V: TRBV9; size: NA; J: TRBJ2-1; D: TRBD2; DNA: TGTGCCAGCAGCCCGCGGACTAGCGGGACCAATGAGCAGTTCTTC; CDR3: CASSPRTSGTNEQFF
V: TRBV10-3; size: NA; J: TRBJ2-1; D: NA; DNA: TGTGCCATCAGTGAGTCGGAGCGTCTATTTTTCAATGAGCAGTTCTTC; CDR3: CAISESERLFFNEQFF
V: TRBV27; size: NA; J: TRBJ2-7; D: TRBD2; DNA: TGTGCCAGCAGTTGGTGGGGAGGGCCCAACGAGCAGTACTTC; CDR3: CASSWWGGPNEQYF
V: TRBV15; size: NA; J: TRBJ1-5; D: NA; DNA: TGTGCCACCAGCAGAGCGGGGAATCAGCCCCAGCATTTT; CDR3: CATSRAGNQPQHF
V: TRBV28; size: NA; J: TRBJ1-5; D: TRBD1; DNA: TGTGCCAGCAGGCGGCTACGAGGGACAGTCGGGGGCAATCAGCCCCAGCATTTT; CDR3: CASRRLRGTVGGNQPQHF
V: TRBV27; size: NA; J: TRBJ2-1; D: NA; DNA: TGTGCCAGCAGTTTCTCGGCGGGGACGGTTGAGCAGTTCTTC; CDR3: CASSFSAGTVEQFF
V: TRBV9; size: NA; J: TRBJ2-1; D: NA; DNA: TGTGCCAGCAGCGTAGGTGCGGGCGATGAGCAGTTCTTC; CDR3: CASSVGAGDEQFF
V: TRBV7-2; size: once; J: TRBJ2-7; D: NA; DNA: TGTGCCAGCAGCTCCCAGAGGGACCAAAAAGGCCGCCCCACGCAGTACTTC; CDR3: CASSSQRDQKGRPTQYF
V: TRBV29-1; size: NA; J: TRBJ2-7; D: TRBD2; DNA: TGCAGCGTCCTTCTAGCGGATACGACCTACGAGCAGTACTTC; CDR3: CSVLLADTTYEQYF
V: TRBV19; size: NA; J: TRBJ1-2; D: NA; DNA: TGTGCCAGTACCCCTAGAGGGGTCTATGGCTACACCTTC; CDR3: CASTPRGVYGYTF
V: TRBV5-5; size: NA; J: TRBJ1-5; D: TRBD1; DNA: TGTGCCAGCAGCAACGGACAGGGCAATCAGCCCCAGCATTTT; CDR3: CASSNGQGNQPQHF
V: TRBV7-2; size: NA; J: TRBJ2-1; D: NA; DNA: TGTGCCAGCAGCTTCTTAGCGACTTACAATGAGCAGTTCTTC; CDR3: CASSFLATYNEQFF
V: TRBV11-3; size: NA; J: TRBJ1-1; D: NA; DNA: TGTGCCAGCAGCTTGGAGGGGTGGACTGAAGCTTTCTTT; CDR3: CASSLEGWTEAFF
V: TRBV9; size: NA; J: TRBJ2-7; D: TRBD2; DNA: TGTGCCAGCAGCGGAGAGCTCGGGACTATCTACGAGCAGTACTTC; CDR3: CASSGELGTIYEQYF
V: TRBV5-1; size: NA; J: TRBJ2-2; D: TRBD2; DNA: TGCGCCAGCAGCTTAAGCGGGAGGACCACCGGGGAGCTGTTTTTT; CDR3: CASSLSGRTTGELFF
V: TRBV18; size: NA; J: TRBJ2-7; D: NA; DNA: TGTGCCAGCTCACCCAGCGGCAGACGATACTCCTACGAGCAGTACTTC; CDR3: CASSPSGRRYSYEQYF
V: TRBV10-2; size: NA; J: TRBJ2-1; D: TRBD2; DNA: TGCGCCAGCGGGGTACTAGCGGAATACAATGAGCAGTTCTTC; CDR3: CASGVLAEYNEQFF
V: TRBV6-6; size: NA; J: TRBJ2-1; D: NA; DNA: TGTGCCAGCAGTCAATCTAGCTACAATGAGCAGTTCTTC; CDR3: CASSQSSYNEQFF
V: TRBV11-2; size: NA; J: TRBJ1-4; D: NA; DNA: TGTGCCAGCAGCGCCAGTGGTGGATCTAATGAAAAACTGTTTTTT; CDR3: CASSASGGSNEKLFF
V: TRBV28; size: NA; J: TRBJ2-3; D: TRBD1; DNA: TGTGCCAGCACCACAGGGGAGTGGGACACAGATACGCAGTATTTT; CDR3: CASTTGEWDTDTQYF
V: TRBV5-8; size: once; J: TRBJ2-1; D: NA; DNA: TGTGCCAGCAGCGGGGTCCCAGGGGATGAGCAGTTCTTC; CDR3: CASSGVPGDEQFF
V: TRBV6-4; size: NA; J: TRBJ1-2; D: TRBD1; DNA: TGTGCCAGCAGTGAAGACAGGGAAGCTAACTATGGCTACACCTTC; CDR3: CASSEDREANYGYTF
V: TRBV29-1; size: NA; J: TRBJ2-7; D: NA; DNA: TGCAGCCCTCAGGGGAGGGACGAGCAGTACTTC; CDR3: CSPQGRDEQYF
V: TRBV4-3; size: NA; J: TRBJ2-7; D: NA; DNA: TGCGCCAGCAGCCAAGCCTGGCCGGGATCGGGCGAGCAGTACTTC; CDR3: CASSQAWPGSGEQYF
V: TRBV18; size: once; J: TRBJ1-2; D: NA; DNA: TGTGCCAGCTCACCACCGAGGGGGGTAAGCTATGGCTACACCTTC; CDR3: CASSPPRGVSYGYTF
V: TRBV15; size: few; J: TRBJ1-5; D: NA; DNA: TGTGCCACCAGCAGAGATTCAGGGATCCATCAGCCCCAGCATTTT; CDR3: CATSRDSGIHQPQHF
V: TRBV27; size: NA; J: TRBJ2-4; D: NA; DNA: TGTGCCAGCAGCCTCACAGGAGGGGGAGGGGGCATTCAGTACTTC; CDR3: CASSLTGGGGGIQYF
V: TRBV11-2; size: NA; J: TRBJ1-4; D: NA; DNA: TGTGCCAGCAGCCCGAACTTGGGCGGGCTTGCAACTAATGAAAAACTGTTTTTT; CDR3: CASSPNLGGLATNEKLFF
V: TRBV7-9; size: NA; J: TRBJ2-2; D: TRBD1; DNA: TGTGCCAACCACCCACGACAGGGGATGGCCGGGGAGCTGTTTTTT; CDR3: CANHPRQGMAGELFF
V: TRBV28; size: NA; J: TRBJ2-5; D: TRBD1; DNA: TGTGCCAGCAGTCCCCAGGGGGCAGCCCAAGAGACCCAGTACTTC; CDR3: CASSPQGAAQETQYF
V: TRBV27; size: NA; J: TRBJ2-2; D: NA; DNA: TGTGCCAGCAGTTTCCCTAACACCGGGGAGCTGTTTTTT; CDR3: CASSFPNTGELFF
V: TRBV13; size: NA; J: TRBJ2-1; D: TRBD1; DNA: TGTGCCAGCAGCCCGACAGGGGTGGCCTACAATGAGCAGTTCTTC; CDR3: CASSPTGVAYNEQFF
V: TRBV7-9; size: NA; J: TRBJ2-7; D: TRBD1; DNA: TGTGCCAGCAGCCCATACCTGGGACAGGGTTACGAGCAGTACTTC; CDR3: CASSPYLGQGYEQYF
V: TRBV28; size: few; J: TRBJ2-5; D: TRBD1; DNA: TGTGCCAGCAGTTTTGTGGGACAGAAAGAGACCCAGTACTTC; CDR3: CASSFVGQKETQYF
V: TRBV21-1; size: NA; J: TRBJ1-5; D: NA; DNA: TGTGCCAGCAGCAAAAACGGTCCTACTCTTCATCTTCCTCAGCCCCAGCATTTT; CDR3: CASSKNGPTLHLPQPQHF
V: TRBV7-2; size: NA; J: TRBJ2-7; D: TRBD2; DNA: TGTGCCAGCGGAGCTAGCGGGAGGACCCCCTCCTACGAGCAGTACTTC; CDR3: CASGASGRTPSYEQYF
V: TRBV23-1; size: NA; J: TRBJ1-3; D: NA; DNA: TGCGCCAGCAGTCAATCCGTGGGGGGCTTTGGAAACACCATATATTTT; CDR3: CASSQSVGGFGNTIYF
V: TRBV14; size: NA; J: TRBJ2-1; D: TRBD2; DNA: TGTGCCAGCAGCCAAGCTGGGACTAGTATCAATGAGCAGTTCTTC; CDR3: CASSQAGTSINEQFF
V: TRBV27; size: NA; J: TRBJ2-7; D: NA; DNA: TGTGCCAGCAGCCTAGGGGGACCCACCTACGAGCAGTACTTC; CDR3: CASSLGGPTYEQYF
V: TRBV6-5; size: NA; J: TRBJ2-7; D: TRBD2; DNA: TGTGCCAGCAGTTACTCGTTACTAGCGGGAAACGAGCAGTACTTC; CDR3: CASSYSLLAGNEQYF
V: TRBV7-8; size: NA; J: TRBJ1-1; D: NA; DNA: TGTGCCAGCAGCCCCGGGAGGGCGAACACTGAAGCTTTCTTT; CDR3: CASSPGRANTEAFF
V: TRBV6-4; size: NA; J: TRBJ2-1; D: TRBD1; DNA: TGTGCCAGCAGTGACACAGGGGTTAATGAGCAGTTCTTC; CDR3: CASSDTGVNEQFF